This TCR beta chain was captured by sequencing in a study of CD4 T cells in relation to SARS-CoV-2 and coronaviruses. As for the study in general: ViraFEST: approximately 10-day antigen culture of PBMCs, then TCR beta CDR3 sequencing. No peptide or an HIV-1 Nef peptide pool served as negative control.

On this clone: The antigen is undetermined.

Germline loops: CDR1 SGHNT, CDR2 YENEEA. V was clipped by 5 bases and J by 5 bases; unmatched bases: 18. The CDR3 covers 19 residues. Method: immunoSEQ multiplex PCR; TCRdb's copy keeps in-frame clones and lacks some. Here the sample spans roughly 20,000 clones, roughly 73% being singletons. Unexposed donor CD4+ T cells date from 2011-2018, before the COVID-19 pandemic. CD4+ T cells were isolated from the cells after about ten days of culture. About 2 million PBMCs per well were cultured with approximately 9.5 IU/ml IL-2. This rearrangement joins TRBV11-3 to TRBJ1-5; TRBD1 aligns across 10 bases. Sequencing was done on a sample of CD4+ T cells from PBMCs, cultured in vitro. The source of this sequence is a human donor in good health. This CDR3 is CASSNYGRQGASYHQPQHF. The CDR3 DNA sequence: TGTGCCAGCAGCAATTACGGCCGACAGGGGGCTAGTTATCATCAGCCCCAGCATTTT.